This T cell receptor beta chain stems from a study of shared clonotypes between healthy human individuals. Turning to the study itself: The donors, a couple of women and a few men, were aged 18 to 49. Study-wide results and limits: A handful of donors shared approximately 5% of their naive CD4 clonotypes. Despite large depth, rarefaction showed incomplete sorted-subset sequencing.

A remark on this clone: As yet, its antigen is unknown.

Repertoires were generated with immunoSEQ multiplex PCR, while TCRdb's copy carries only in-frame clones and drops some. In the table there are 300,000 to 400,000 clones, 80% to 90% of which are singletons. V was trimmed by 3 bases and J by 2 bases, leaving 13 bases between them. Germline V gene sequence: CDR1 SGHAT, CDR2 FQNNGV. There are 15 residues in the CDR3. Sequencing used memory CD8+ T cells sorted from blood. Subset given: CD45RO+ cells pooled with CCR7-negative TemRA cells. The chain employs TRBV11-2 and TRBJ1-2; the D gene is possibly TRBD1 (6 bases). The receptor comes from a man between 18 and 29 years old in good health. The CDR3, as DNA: TGTGCCAGCAGCTTCAGGGGCAGTGGGAACTATGGCTACACCTTC. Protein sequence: CASSFRGSGNYGYTF.